These 27 T cell receptor beta chains share one sample of origin, sequenced in a study of radiotherapy plus CTLA-4 blockade in lung cancer. Measured with immunoSEQ multiplex PCR; TCRdb has only the in-frame clones, and not every one. The sample includes 80,000 or so clones, 60% to 85% seen only once; the top ten take 22%. The sequenced sample was peripheral blood, obtained from a patient treated with radiotherapy plus ipilimumab. These receptors were obtained from a human donor with non-small cell lung cancer whose response to radiotherapy plus ipilimumab could not be evaluated. Some clones in this sample may be carry-over from other donors' samples.

CDR3 residues: CASSKNRDWSSYEQYF. For the CDR3, the DNA is TGCGCCAGCAGCAAGAACCGGGACTGGAGCTCCTACGAGCAGTACTTC. The rearrangement links TRBV5-1 to TRBJ2-7; D may be TRBD2 (6 bases). Germline V gives CDR1 SGHRS, CDR2 YFSETQ. V lost 4 bases, J lost 0 bases, and 17 bases lay in between. The CDR3 spans 16 residues.

This clone was seen a single time. J is TRBJ2-1 and V is TRBV5-1, with 9 bases identical to TRBD2. There are 14 residues in the CDR3. The V and J ends lost 6 bases and 3 bases, in that order; junction bases with no gene match: 4. In germline, CDR1 is SGHRS, CDR2 YFSETQ. CDR3: CASTRGGGYNEQFF. The CDR3 region has the DNA TGCGCCAGCACTCGCGGGGGGGGCTACAATGAGCAGTTCTTC.

This chain connects TRBV2 to TRBJ2-1; TRBD1 aligns across 10 bases. Germline assignment: CDR1 SNHLY and CDR2 FYNNEI. J gave up 6 bases and V 10 bases, and 3 bases lay outside the gene matches. CDR3 length: 12 amino acids. The CDR3: CATGQGVNEQFF. The CDR3 DNA sequence: TGTGCCACCGGACAGGGGGTCAATGAGCAGTTCTTC.

The V and J genes are TRBV29-1 and TRBJ1-2, with D unclear. The CDR3 runs 12 residues. Trimming took 0 bases from V and 5 from J, leaving 7 bases between them. Germline CDR1 is SQVTM and CDR2 is ANQGSEA. The CDR3 coding sequence is TGCAGCGTTGAAGATCCAGTATATGGCTACACCTTC. It encodes CSVEDPVYGYTF.

The J gene is TRBJ2-6, the V gene TRBV4-1; D is possibly TRBD2 (6 bases). Germline V gene data show CDR1 as MGHRA and CDR2 as YSYEKL. The germline V and J ends were trimmed by 1 base and 0 bases, with 13 bases remaining between them. CDR3 size: 18 residues. This chain's CDR3 is CASSQVPGRLSGANVLTF. The CDR3 bases are TGCGCCAGCAGCCAAGTACCAGGGAGGCTCTCTGGGGCCAACGTCCTGACTTTC.

As for this clone: One junction end disagrees with the germline gene, perhaps due to a read error. The CDR3 region has the DNA TGTGCCAGCAGTCCCCTCGGGAGGGGGCAAGATGCGCAGTATTTT. It translates to CASSPLGRGQDAQYF. The chain recombines TRBV6-6 with TRBJ2-3; possible D gene TRBD2, 8 bases. The CDR3 has 15 amino acids. CDR1 MNHNY and CDR2 SVGAGI come from the germline V gene (reference sequence).

The rearrangement uses TRBV7-8 and TRBJ1-5; D gene ambiguous. The V end was cut by 3 bases, the J end by 6 bases, with 9 bases between. The germline V gene encodes CDR1 SGHVS and CDR2 FQNEAQ. The CDR3 is made up of 13 amino acids. CDR3 bases: TGTGCCAGCAGCTTGGAGGCTGCTCAGCCCCAGCATTTT. This encodes CASSLEAAQPQHF.

The V gene is TRBV2, the J gene TRBJ1-2; D is uncertain. Deletions cut 4 bases from V and 2 bases from J, with 11 bases between. CDR1 SNHLY and CDR2 FYNNEI come from the germline V gene. The CDR3 runs to 14 residues. This CDR3 reads CASSGDTWNYGYTF. DNA for the CDR3: TGTGCCAGCAGTGGTGACACATGGAACTATGGCTACACCTTC.

This clone is a singleton in its sample. The rearrangement joins TRBV4-3 to TRBJ1-1, with 9 bases that match TRBD1. V shed 1 base and J 0 bases; nucleotides not matched to a gene: 3. Germline CDR1 is LGHNA and CDR2 is YSLEER. The CDR3 runs to 16 residues. CDR3 amino acids: CASSQVGTGLNTEAFF. CDR3 in DNA: TGCGCCAGCAGCCAAGTAGGGACAGGGCTGAACACTGAAGCTTTCTTT.

This clone is medium-sized in the sample. The chain uses TRBV29-1 and TRBJ1-1; 9 positions agree with TRBD1. Germline trimming cut 4 bases from V and 1 base from J; bases unmatched to any gene: 7. CDR3 size: 15 residues. The V gene's germline CDR1 is SQVTM and CDR2 ANQGSEA. This CDR3 is CSVVNRGLSNTEAFF. The CDR3 coding sequence is TGCAGCGTTGTCAACAGGGGGCTTTCGAACACTGAAGCTTTCTTT.

This chain links TRBV2 with TRBJ2-5; D is undetermined. CDR3 length: 14 amino acids. Trimming removed 0 bases from V and 0 bases from J, with 5 bases in between. Germline lookup yields CDR1 SNHLY and CDR2 FYNNEI. The CDR3 DNA reads as TGTGCCAGCAGTGAAGCGACATACCAAGAGACCCAGTACTTC. As protein: CASSEATYQETQYF.

The chain links TRBV5-8 to TRBJ2-5, with D perhaps matching TRBD1 (5 bases). Trimming took 0 bases from V and 5 from J, leaving 17 bases between them. CDR3 size: 16 residues. The germline gives CDR1 SGHTS, CDR2 YDEGEE. This chain's CDR3 is CASSLGGNNGRETQYF. The CDR3 region has the DNA TGTGCCAGCAGCTTGGGGGGCAACAATGGTCGGGAGACCCAGTACTTC.

This clone appeared a few times. This chain connects TRBV28 to TRBJ2-7, with D perhaps matching TRBD1 (5 bases). Trimming pared 6 bases from V and 3 bases from J, leaving 9 bases between. This CDR3 comprises 12 residues. In germline, CDR1 is MDHEN, CDR2 SYDVKM. The CDR3, as DNA: TGTGCCAGCAGAGGCAGGGACTACGAGCAGTACTTC. Translating gives CASRGRDYEQYF.

This clone was observed a few times. The CDR3 DNA reads TGTGCCAGCTCACGGTCGGGGGGCAATCAGCCCCAGCATTTT. Its protein is CASSRSGGNQPQHF. The V and J genes are TRBV18 and TRBJ1-5, with D possibly being TRBD1 (5 bases). CDR1 is KGHSH, CDR2 LQKENI, per germline. Trimming pared 4 bases from V and 2 bases from J, leaving 9 bases between. The CDR3 is 14 amino acids.

The chain employs TRBV7-2 and TRBJ2-5, with TRBD2 identical over 8 bases. The V and J ends lost 0 bases and 4 bases, in that order; junction bases with no gene match: 7. CDR3 length: 16 amino acids. Germline V gene lookup returns CDR1 SGHTA and CDR2 FQGNSA. CDR3 sequence (DNA): TGTGCCAGCAGCTTAGCGATGCGGGGGGTAGGAGAGACCCAGTACTTC. Its protein is CASSLAMRGVGETQYF.

This chain uses TRBV6-6 with TRBJ1-1; D is ambiguous. V gave up 2 bases and J gave up 4 bases, with 14 bases separating them. From germline, CDR1 is MNHNY and CDR2 SVGAGI (reference sequence). The CDR3 consists of 15 residues. Here the CDR3 reads CASSYTGYLGTEAFF. As DNA, the CDR3 is TGTGCCAGCAGTTACACCGGGTACCTGGGCACTGAAGCTTTCTTT.

This clone was recorded once. The CDR3 spells CASSYGALGAETQYF. For the CDR3, the DNA is TGTGCCAGCAGTTACGGGGCATTAGGCGCTGAGACCCAGTACTTC. This chain connects TRBV6-5 to TRBJ2-5, with a possible D match to TRBD1 (5 bases). CDR3 length: 15 amino acids. V shed 2 bases and J shed 5 bases, with 15 bases lying between them. Germline V gene lookup returns CDR1 MNHEY and CDR2 SVGAGI.

V is TRBV6-5 and J is TRBJ1-4; TRBD1 agrees at 9 bases. The germline V gene has CDR1 MNHEY and CDR2 SVGAGI. The CDR3 is made up of 14 amino acids. The V gene end was trimmed by 7 bases and the J gene end by 7 bases; junction bases not matched to a gene: 7. In nucleotides, the CDR3 is TGTGCCAGCACCCATACAGGGGGCGGTGAAAAACTGTTTTTT. It translates to CASTHTGGGEKLFF.

The V gene is TRBV7-2, the J gene TRBJ1-5; D perhaps matches TRBD1 (5 bases). Trimming removed 2 bases from V and 1 base from J, with 15 bases in between. Germline CDR1 reads SGHTA; CDR2 reads FQGNSA. The CDR3 consists of 17 residues. The CDR3 DNA follows: TGTGCCAGCAGCTTATATGTGGGGCGGGAGAGCAATCAGCCCCAGCATTTT. Translated: CASSLYVGRESNQPQHF.

Only one count was recorded for this clone. V and J are TRBV6-5 and TRBJ1-5; TRBD1 matches 11 bases. The CDR3 has 15 amino acids. The V and J ends lost 5 bases and 6 bases, in that order; junction bases with no gene match: 6. Germline V gene data show CDR1 as MNHEY and CDR2 as SVGAGI. In nucleotides, the CDR3 is TGTGCCAGCAGTGGACAGGGGGCGAGAACTCAGCCCCAGCATTTT. Protein product: CASSGQGARTQPQHF.

V and J are TRBV7-2 and TRBJ1-6; possibly TRBD1 for D (5 bases). Looked up from germline, CDR1 is SGHTA and CDR2 is FQGNSA. V was pared by 1 base and J by 11 bases, with 6 bases between. The CDR3 loop spans 12 amino acids. The CDR3 region is CASSLGGAPLHF. DNA of the CDR3: TGTGCCAGCAGCTTAGGGGGGGCACCCCTCCACTTT.

This clone has just a few counts. The chain combines TRBV7-9 with TRBJ1-3; no definite D call. The CDR3 is 16 residues long. Germline lookup yields CDR1 SEHNR and CDR2 FQNEAQ (reference sequence). Trimming left V 5 bases short and J 0 bases short, with 14 bases between. The CDR3 spells CASSQDRAGSGNTIYF. The CDR3 coding sequence is TGTGCCAGCAGCCAAGATAGGGCGGGCTCTGGAAACACCATATATTTT.

The chain combines TRBV5-1 with TRBJ1-5, with TRBD1 matching 9 bases. The CDR3 has 15 amino acids. The ends lost 3 bases at V and 2 bases at J; junction bases unmatched: 3. In germline, CDR1 is SGHRS, CDR2 YFSETQ. CDR3 sequence (DNA): TGCGCCAGCAGCTGGACAGGGGAGGGCAATCAGCCCCAGCATTTT. Its protein product is CASSWTGEGNQPQHF.

This clone was counted once. V and J are TRBV20-1 and TRBJ1-1; D is unclear. The CDR3 is made up of 11 amino acids. V shed 0 bases and J shed 11 bases, with 10 bases lying between them. CDR1 and CDR2 (germline): DFQATT, SNEGSKA (reference sequence). The CDR3 DNA sequence: TGCAGTGCTAGAGACACGGTTTTCGCTTTCTTT. It codes for CSARDTVFAFF.

The rearrangement joins TRBV19 to TRBJ1-1; 8 nucleotides agree with TRBD1. This CDR3 is 14 amino acids long. Germline CDR1 LNHDA, CDR2 SQIVND (reference sequence). V shed 6 bases, J shed 4 bases, and the junction held 7 bases outside the gene matches. The CDR3 region has the DNA TGTGCCAGTAGGGGGCAGGGGGCTTTCACTGAAGCTTTCTTT. Encoded protein: CASRGQGAFTEAFF.

The chain couples TRBV7-6 to TRBJ2-2; unclear D gene. This CDR3 is built from 16 residues. V shed 1 base and J shed 3 bases, with 12 bases lying between them. From germline, CDR1 is SGHVS and CDR2 FNYEAQ. CDR3 sequence reads: CASSLVAGPDTGELFF. The DNA for the CDR3 is TGTGCCAGCAGCTTAGTTGCAGGTCCGGACACCGGGGAGCTGTTTTTT.

In this sample, this clone turned up a few times. This sequence joins TRBV18 and TRBJ2-7; 7 nucleotides agree with TRBD2. The CDR3 runs to 14 residues. Germline values: CDR1 KGHSH, CDR2 LQKENI. Unmatched junction bases numbered 11, after V lost 6 bases and J lost 6 bases. CDR3 amino acids: CASSTLAGEAEQYF. CDR3 nucleotides: TGTGCCAGCTCTACCTTGGCGGGGGAGGCCGAGCAGTACTTC.